This T cell receptor beta chain was recovered during a study of regulatory T cells in long-lasting Graves disease. Researchers made TCR beta libraries by using iRepertoire HTBI primers and running Arm-PCR on CDR3 regions. A single record per CDR3 protein comes from TCRdb applying MiXCR to the multiplex PCR reads. The top ten clones hold 9.5% to 15% of a sample with 550,000 to 700,000 distinct CDR3 sequences, 15% to 20% of them seen once. This clonotype has only a few counts. The time point here: newly diagnosed GD, antithyroid drugs for less than 3 months. TCR sequences were obtained from RNA taken from PBMCs. This sample also belongs to another study, concerning T cells in Graves' hyperthyroidism and ophthalmopathy. According to that study: The diagnostic basis comprised clinical symptoms, serum thyroxine and TRAb, thyroid ultrasound and orbital computed tomography.

The specimen comprised peripheral blood mononuclear cells (PBMCs), sampled at new diagnosis, from a patient treated with antithyroid drugs. This clonotype originated in a man between 18 and 29 years old with Graves disease.

The chain's CDR3 is CASRSTGTGGHEQFF. DNA for the CDR3: TGTGCCAGCAGGTCTACCGGGACAGGGGGCCATGAGCAGTTCTTC. This chain uses TRBV7-3 with TRBJ2-1; 12 nucleotides align to TRBD1. The V and J ends lost 6 bases and 8 bases, in that order; junction bases with no gene match: 8. CDR1 is SGHTA and CDR2 is FQGTGA in the germline V gene. This CDR3 has 15 amino acids.